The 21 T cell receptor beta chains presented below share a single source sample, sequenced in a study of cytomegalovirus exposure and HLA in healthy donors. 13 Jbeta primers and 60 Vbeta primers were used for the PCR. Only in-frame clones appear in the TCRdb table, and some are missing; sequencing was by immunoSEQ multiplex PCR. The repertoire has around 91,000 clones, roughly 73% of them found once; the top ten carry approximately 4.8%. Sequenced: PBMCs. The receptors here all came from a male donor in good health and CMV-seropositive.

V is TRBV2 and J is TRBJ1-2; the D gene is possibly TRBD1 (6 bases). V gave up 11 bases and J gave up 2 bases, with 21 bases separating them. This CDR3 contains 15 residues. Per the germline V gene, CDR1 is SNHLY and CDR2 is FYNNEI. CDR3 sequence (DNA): TGTGCCCGCACGGACGGAACAGGGAAAAACTATGGCTACACCTTC. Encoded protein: CARTDGTGKNYGYTF.

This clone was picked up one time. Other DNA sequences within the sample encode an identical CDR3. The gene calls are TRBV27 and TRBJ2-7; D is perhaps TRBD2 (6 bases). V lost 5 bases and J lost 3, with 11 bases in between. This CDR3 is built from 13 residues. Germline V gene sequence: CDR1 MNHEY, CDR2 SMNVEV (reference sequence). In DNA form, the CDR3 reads TGTGCCAGCAGTCCCGGGACTGGCTACGAGCAGTACTTC. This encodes CASSPGTGYEQYF.

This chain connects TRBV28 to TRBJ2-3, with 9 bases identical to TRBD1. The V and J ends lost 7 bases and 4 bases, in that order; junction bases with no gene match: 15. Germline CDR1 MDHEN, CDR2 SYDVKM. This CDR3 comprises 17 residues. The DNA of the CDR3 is TGTGCCAGCACCACCCGGACAGGGGTTAGGAGGGCAGATACGCAGTATTTT. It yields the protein CASTTRTGVRRADTQYF. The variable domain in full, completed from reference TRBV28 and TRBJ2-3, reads DVKVTQSSRYLVKRTGEKVFLECVQDMDHENMFWYRQDPGLGLRLIYFSYDVKMKEKGDIPEGYSVSREKKERFSLILESASTNQTSMYLCASTTRTGVRRADTQYFGPGTRLTVL.

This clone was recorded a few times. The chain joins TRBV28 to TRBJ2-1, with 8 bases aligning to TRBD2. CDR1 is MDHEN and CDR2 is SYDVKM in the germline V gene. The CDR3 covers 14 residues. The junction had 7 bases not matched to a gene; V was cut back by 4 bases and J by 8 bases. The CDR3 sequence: CASSSTGTRDEQFF. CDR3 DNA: TGTGCCAGCAGTTCGACCGGGACTAGGGATGAGCAGTTCTTC.

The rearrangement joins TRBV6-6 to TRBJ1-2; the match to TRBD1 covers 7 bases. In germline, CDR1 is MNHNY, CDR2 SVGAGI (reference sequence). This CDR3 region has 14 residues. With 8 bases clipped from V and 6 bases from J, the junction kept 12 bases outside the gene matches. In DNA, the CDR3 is TGTGCCAGCGGCCGAAACCGACAGGGCCATGGCTACACCTTC. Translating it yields CASGRNRQGHGYTF.

Here the CDR3 reads CASSLTGGANTEAFF. In DNA, the CDR3 is TGTGCCAGCAGCTTAACAGGGGGAGCTAACACTGAAGCTTTCTTT. The genes are TRBV11-2 and TRBJ1-1, with 8 nucleotides matching TRBD1. This CDR3 is 15 amino acids long. Unmatched junction bases numbered 4, after V lost 2 bases and J lost 2 bases. The germline V gene has CDR1 SGHAT and CDR2 FQNNGV.

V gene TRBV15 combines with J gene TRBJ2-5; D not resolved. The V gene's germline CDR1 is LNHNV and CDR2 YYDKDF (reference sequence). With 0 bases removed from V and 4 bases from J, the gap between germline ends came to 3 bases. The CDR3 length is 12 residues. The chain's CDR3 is CATSRDRETQYF. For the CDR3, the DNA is TGTGCCACCAGCAGAGATCGAGAGACCCAGTACTTC.

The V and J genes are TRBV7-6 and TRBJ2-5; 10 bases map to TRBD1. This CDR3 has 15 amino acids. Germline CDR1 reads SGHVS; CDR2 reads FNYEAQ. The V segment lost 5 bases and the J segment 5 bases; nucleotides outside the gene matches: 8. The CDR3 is CASSLRTGGYETQYF. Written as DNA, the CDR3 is TGTGCCAGCAGCCTAAGGACAGGGGGTTATGAGACCCAGTACTTC.

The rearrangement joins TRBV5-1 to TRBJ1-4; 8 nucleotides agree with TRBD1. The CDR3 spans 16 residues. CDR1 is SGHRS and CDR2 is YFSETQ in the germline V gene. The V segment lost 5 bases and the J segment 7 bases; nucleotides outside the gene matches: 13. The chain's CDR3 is CASRPSGQGVVEKLFF. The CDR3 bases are TGCGCCAGCAGACCTTCCGGACAGGGCGTCGTTGAAAAACTGTTTTTT.

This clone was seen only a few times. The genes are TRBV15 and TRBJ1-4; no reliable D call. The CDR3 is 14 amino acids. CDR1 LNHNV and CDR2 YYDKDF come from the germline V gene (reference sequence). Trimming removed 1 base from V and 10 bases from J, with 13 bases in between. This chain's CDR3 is CATSRVREWGKLFF. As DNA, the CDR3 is TGTGCCACCAGCAGAGTTAGGGAGTGGGGAAAACTGTTTTTT. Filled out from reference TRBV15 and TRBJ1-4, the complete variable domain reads DAMVIQNPRYQVTQFGKPVTLSCSQTLNHNVMYWYQQKSSQAPKLLFHYYDKDFNNEADTPDNFQSRRPNTSFCFLDIRSPGLGDTAMYLCATSRVREWGKLFFGSGTQLSVL.

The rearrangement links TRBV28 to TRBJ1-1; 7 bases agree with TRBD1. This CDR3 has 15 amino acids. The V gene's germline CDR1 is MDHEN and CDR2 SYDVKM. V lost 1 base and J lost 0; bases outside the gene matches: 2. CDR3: CASSLLDRLNTEAFF. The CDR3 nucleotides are TGTGCCAGCAGTTTATTGGACAGGTTGAACACTGAAGCTTTCTTT. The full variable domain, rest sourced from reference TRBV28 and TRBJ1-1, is DVKVTQSSRYLVKRTGEKVFLECVQDMDHENMFWYRQDPGLGLRLIYFSYDVKMKEKGDIPEGYSVSREKKERFSLILESASTNQTSMYLCASSLLDRLNTEAFFGQGTRLTVV.

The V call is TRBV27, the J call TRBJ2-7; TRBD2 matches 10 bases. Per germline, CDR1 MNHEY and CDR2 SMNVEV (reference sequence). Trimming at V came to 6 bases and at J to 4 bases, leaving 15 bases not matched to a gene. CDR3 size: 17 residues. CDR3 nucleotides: TGTGCCAGCAGCCCGATCGTCTGGACTAGCGGTGTGTACGAGCAGTACTTC. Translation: CASSPIVWTSGVYEQYF.

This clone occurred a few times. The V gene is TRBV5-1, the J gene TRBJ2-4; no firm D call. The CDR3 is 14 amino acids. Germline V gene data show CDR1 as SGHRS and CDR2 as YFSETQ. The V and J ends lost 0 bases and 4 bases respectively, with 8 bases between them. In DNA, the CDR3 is TGCGCCAGCAGCTTGGATCCTTCTAAAAACATTCAGTACTTC. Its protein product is CASSLDPSKNIQYF.

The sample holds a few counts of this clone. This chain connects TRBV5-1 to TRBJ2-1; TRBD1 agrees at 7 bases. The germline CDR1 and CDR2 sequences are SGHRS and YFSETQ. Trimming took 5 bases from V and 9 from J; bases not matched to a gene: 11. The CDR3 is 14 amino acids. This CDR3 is CASSLDRSNTEQFF. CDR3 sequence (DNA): TGCGCCAGCAGTCTGGACAGGAGCAACACTGAGCAGTTCTTC.

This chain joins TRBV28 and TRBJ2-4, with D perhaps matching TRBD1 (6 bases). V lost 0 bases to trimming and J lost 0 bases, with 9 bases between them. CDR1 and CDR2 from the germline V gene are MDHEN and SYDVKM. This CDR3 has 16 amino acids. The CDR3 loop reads CASSLWAGEAKNIQYF. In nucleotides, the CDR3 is TGTGCCAGCAGTTTATGGGCAGGGGAAGCCAAAAACATTCAGTACTTC.

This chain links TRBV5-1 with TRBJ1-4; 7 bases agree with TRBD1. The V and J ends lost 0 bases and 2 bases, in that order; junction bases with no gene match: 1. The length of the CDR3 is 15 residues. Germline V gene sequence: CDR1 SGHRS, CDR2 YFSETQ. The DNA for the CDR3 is TGCGCCAGCAGCTTGGGAGGGGGCACTAATGAAAAACTGTTTTTT. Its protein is CASSLGGGTNEKLFF.

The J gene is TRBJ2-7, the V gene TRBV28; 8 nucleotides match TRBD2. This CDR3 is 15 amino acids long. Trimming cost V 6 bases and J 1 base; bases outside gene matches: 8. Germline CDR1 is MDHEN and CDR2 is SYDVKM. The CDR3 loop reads CASRYMTSDSYEQYF. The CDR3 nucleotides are TGTGCCAGCAGATACATGACTAGCGATTCCTACGAGCAGTACTTC.

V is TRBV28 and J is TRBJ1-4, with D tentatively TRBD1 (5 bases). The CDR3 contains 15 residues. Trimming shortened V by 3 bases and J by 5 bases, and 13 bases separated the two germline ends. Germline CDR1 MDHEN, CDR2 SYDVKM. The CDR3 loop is CASSFFGGWNEKLFF. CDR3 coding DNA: TGTGCCAGCAGTTTTTTCGGGGGATGGAATGAAAAACTGTTTTTT.

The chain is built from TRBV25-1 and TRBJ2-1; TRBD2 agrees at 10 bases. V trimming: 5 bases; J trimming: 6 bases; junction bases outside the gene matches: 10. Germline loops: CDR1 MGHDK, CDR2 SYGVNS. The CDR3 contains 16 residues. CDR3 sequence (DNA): TGTGCCAGCAGTCCCCTGAGCGGGGGGGCCGTCAATGAGCAGTTCTTC. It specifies CASSPLSGGAVNEQFF. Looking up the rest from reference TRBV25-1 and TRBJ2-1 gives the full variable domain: EADIYQTPRYLVIGTGKKITLECSQTMGHDKMYWYQQDPGMELHLIHYSYGVNSTEKGDLSSESTVSRIRTEHFPLTLESARPSHTSQYLCASSPLSGGAVNEQFFGPGTRLTVL.

CDR3 DNA: TGTGCCAGCACCACCCAGGGCGTAAGAGAGACCCAGTACTTC. Translating it yields CASTTQGVRETQYF. V is TRBV2 and J is TRBJ2-5; D might be TRBD1 (5 bases). Deletions cut 7 bases from V and 4 bases from J, with 16 bases between. This CDR3 region has 14 residues. Per the germline V gene, CDR1 is SNHLY and CDR2 is FYNNEI.

The CDR3 sequence: CASSLAQKIFTDTQYF. The CDR3 coding sequence is TGCGCCAGCAGCTTAGCACAGAAAATTTTCACAGATACGCAGTATTTT. V usage is TRBV5-1 and J usage is TRBJ2-3; D not certain. Trimming stripped 2 bases from V and 2 bases from J, with 15 bases between. The CDR3 totals 16 residues. Per the germline V gene, CDR1 is SGHRS and CDR2 is YFSETQ.